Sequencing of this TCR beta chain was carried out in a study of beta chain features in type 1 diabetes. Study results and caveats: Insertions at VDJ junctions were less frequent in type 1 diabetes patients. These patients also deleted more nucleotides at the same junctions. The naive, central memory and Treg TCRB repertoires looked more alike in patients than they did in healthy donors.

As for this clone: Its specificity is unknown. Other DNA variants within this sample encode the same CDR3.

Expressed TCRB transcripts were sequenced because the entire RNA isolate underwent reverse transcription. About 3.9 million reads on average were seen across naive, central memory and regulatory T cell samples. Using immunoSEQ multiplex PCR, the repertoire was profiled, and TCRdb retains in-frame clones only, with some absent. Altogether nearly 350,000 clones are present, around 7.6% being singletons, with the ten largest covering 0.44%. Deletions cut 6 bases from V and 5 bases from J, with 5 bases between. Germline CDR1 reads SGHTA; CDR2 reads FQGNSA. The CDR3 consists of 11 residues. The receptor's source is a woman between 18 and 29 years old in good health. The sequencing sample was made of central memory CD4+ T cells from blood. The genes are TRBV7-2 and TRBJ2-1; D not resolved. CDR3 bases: TGTGCCAGCAGTTATCACAATGAGCAGTTCTTC. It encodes CASSYHNEQFF.